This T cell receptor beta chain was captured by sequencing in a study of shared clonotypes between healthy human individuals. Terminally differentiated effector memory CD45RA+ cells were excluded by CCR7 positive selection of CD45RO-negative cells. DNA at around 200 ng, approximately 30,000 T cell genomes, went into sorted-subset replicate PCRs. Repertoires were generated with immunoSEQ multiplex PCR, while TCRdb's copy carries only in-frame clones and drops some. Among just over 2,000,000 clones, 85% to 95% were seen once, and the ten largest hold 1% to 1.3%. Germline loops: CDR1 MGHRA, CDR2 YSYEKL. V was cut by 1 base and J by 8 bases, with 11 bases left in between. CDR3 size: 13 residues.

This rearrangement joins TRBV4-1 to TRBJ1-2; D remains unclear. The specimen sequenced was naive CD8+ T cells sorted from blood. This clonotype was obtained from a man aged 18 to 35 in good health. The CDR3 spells CASSQVPTHGYTF. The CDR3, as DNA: TGCGCCAGCAGCCAAGTGCCTACGCACGGCTACACCTTC.